This T cell receptor (beta chain) stems from a study of long-term antiretroviral therapy in people with HIV. They ran version v3.0 of the immunoSEQ assay at survey level. TCRdb's table, derived via immunoSEQ multiplex PCR, lists solely in-frame clones and lacks some. The sample contains roughly 33,000 clones, less than 98% of which appear only once. Germline V gene sequence: CDR1 SGHDT, CDR2 YYEEEE. The CDR3 covers 14 residues. Trimming at V came to 3 bases and at J to 8 bases, leaving 10 bases not matched to a gene. Researchers secured at least one pre-ART and at least two post-ART PBMC samples from each donor. In each sample, roughly 0.95-10 million cryopreserved PBMC were present before DNA extraction.

The chain joins TRBV5-6 to TRBJ1-1; TRBD1 aligns across 7 bases. Sequencing was performed on unsorted PBMCs, taken 6.9 years after starting antiretroviral therapy. The receptor was isolated from a man aged 30 to 39 with HIV. In DNA form, the CDR3 reads TGTGCCAGCAGCTCAGCTCCAGGGGGGTTAGAAGCTTTCTTT. This gives the protein CASSSAPGGLEAFF.